This is a list of T cell receptor beta chains from one sample in a study of metastatic and nonmetastatic thyroid tumors. MiXCR reprocessed the PCR reads for TCRdb. The sample holds 45,000 or so clones, 15% to 20% seen once. Sequencing input: blood. These receptors came from a female donor with papillary thyroid cancer or a benign thyroid nodule (not recorded which). Some clones in this sample may be carry-over from other donors' samples. CDR3s include the opening cysteine and the closing phenylalanine or tryptophan. Fields, in order: V gene, clone size, CDR3 length, CDR3 protein. Rows give clone size only sometimes, using once, few, many, or a class for an expanded clone.

TRBV6-1 many 15 CASSIAGGGQETQHF
TRBV11-3 many 16 CASSHRTGGDQETQYF
TRBV2 many 17 CASSESLAGGHTGELFF
TRBV11-1 many 15 CASSLGRGPYNEQFF
TRBV6-1 many 16 CASTGSYGQGRGELFF
TRBV18 few 14 CASSSGPYQETQYF
TRBV27 many 15 CASSLGGHSNQPQHF
TRBV6-1 few 15 CASSLGQGFNSPLHF
TRBV7-2 . 13 CVSSLDLGLVLFF
TRBV5-1 many 13 CASSGGRTYEQYF
TRBV29-1 many 13 CSVEDPGGYEQYF
TRBV7-9 many 14 CASSLALGVGEQFF
TRBV18 . 15 CASSPPTGGLDTQYF
TRBV7-8 once 14 CASSFGAGTDTQYF
TRBV20-1 many 13 CSARPGNNYGYTF
TRBV12-3/TRBV12-4 . 13 CASSPYRAGEQFF
TRBV5-1 . 14 CASSIRNHLDTQYF